The 30 T cell receptor beta chains below come from one sample, sequenced in a study of technical replicates of blood from several donors. The repertoire was sequenced with immunoSEQ multiplex PCR; TCRdb's copy has only in-frame clones and lacks some. This sample has 80,000 or so clones, with roughly 98% found just once. The sequencing input was T cells isolated from PBMCs. These receptors all stem from a human donor in good health.

This clone was observed a single time. The rearrangement links TRBV6-1 to TRBJ2-7; D is uncertain. Germline-derived CDR1 and CDR2 are MNHNS and SASEGT. CDR3 length: 13 residues. V lost 7 bases, J lost 2 bases, and 12 bases lay in between. CDR3 in DNA: TGTGCCAGCACCCGGGTTGCGGCCTACGAGCAGTACTTC. It encodes CASTRVAAYEQYF.

The V call is TRBV18, the J call TRBJ1-3; D is ambiguous. The CDR3 extends over 13 amino acids. Germline CDR1 and CDR2: KGHSH and LQKENI. V lost 2 bases and J lost 4, with 6 bases in between. DNA of the CDR3: TGTGCCAGCTCACCAGACTTAGGAAACACCATATATTTT. It translates to CASSPDLGNTIYF.

The V call is TRBV19, the J call TRBJ1-5, with D unresolved. V was clipped by 5 bases and J by 2 bases, with 13 bases between them. This CDR3 has 15 residues. CDR1 is LNHDA, CDR2 SQIVND, per germline (reference sequence). The CDR3 DNA follows: TGTGCCAGTAGTCCCCAGGACGGGGGCAATCAGCCCCAGCATTTT. This gives the protein CASSPQDGGNQPQHF.

The chain uses TRBV6-5 and TRBJ1-2; D remains unclear. This CDR3 is 14 amino acids long. CDR1 is MNHEY and CDR2 is SVGAGI in the germline V gene. The germline V and J ends were trimmed by 2 bases and 3 bases, with 10 bases remaining between them. CDR3 sequence reads: CASSYAFSDYGYTF. As DNA, the CDR3 is TGTGCCAGCAGTTACGCCTTCTCGGACTATGGCTACACCTTC.

The chain is built from TRBV27 and TRBJ2-2, with TRBD2 as a possible D gene (5 bases). Trimming took 2 bases from V and 8 from J, leaving 6 bases between them. Germline-derived CDR1 and CDR2 are MNHEY and SMNVEV (reference sequence). The CDR3 totals 12 residues. The CDR3 DNA reads as TGTGCCAGCAGTTTAAGGGAGGGGGAGCTGTTTTTT. Its protein is CASSLREGELFF.

The V gene is TRBV13, the J gene TRBJ2-7, with 15 bases matching TRBD2. The CDR3 is 18 residues long. Germline values: CDR1 PRHDT, CDR2 FYEKMQ (reference sequence). Germline trimming cut 1 base from V and 5 bases from J; bases unmatched to any gene: 9. For the CDR3, the DNA is TGTGCCAGCAGCTTAGAAATGGTGGGGACTAGCGGGAGGCACGAGCAGTACTTC. Translating it yields CASSLEMVGTSGRHEQYF.

V usage is TRBV7-6 and J usage is TRBJ2-5, with a weak D call TRBD1 (5 bases). The CDR3 consists of 15 residues. The germline V and J ends were trimmed by 5 bases and 5 bases, with 18 bases remaining between them. CDR1 and CDR2 (germline): SGHVS, FNYEAQ. CDR3 nucleotides: TGTGCCAGCAGCACCCGGACAAATCCTCTGGAGACCCAGTACTTC. Translated, it gives CASSTRTNPLETQYF. The whole variable domain, filled in from reference TRBV7-6 and TRBJ2-5, reads GAGVSQSPRYKVTKRGQDVALRCDPISGHVSLYWYRQALGQGPEFLTYFNYEAQQDKSGLPNDRFSAERPEGSISTLTIQRTEQRDSAMYRCASSTRTNPLETQYFGPGTRLLVL.

The CDR3 DNA follows: TGTGCCAGCAGTGGTAGGACAGTCAATCAGCCCCAGCATTTT. Protein: CASSGRTVNQPQHF. The chain uses TRBV2 and TRBJ1-5; D may be TRBD1 (6 bases). Looked up from germline, CDR1 is SNHLY and CDR2 is FYNNEI. Trimming took off 4 bases at V and 3 bases at J, with 10 bases between the two ends. This CDR3 contains 14 residues.

The CDR3 here is CASSSGTGGYEQYF. Here the CDR3 DNA reads TGTGCCAGCAGTTCCGGGACAGGGGGCTACGAGCAGTACTTC. The J gene is TRBJ2-7, the V gene TRBV27; TRBD1 matches at 11 bases. The germline gives CDR1 MNHEY, CDR2 SMNVEV (reference sequence). CDR3 size: 14 residues. V gave up 4 bases and J gave up 3 bases; unmatched junction bases: 2.

This rearrangement joins TRBV28 to TRBJ1-2, with 10 bases that match TRBD1. CDR1 MDHEN and CDR2 SYDVKM come from the germline V gene. With 6 bases clipped from V and 4 bases from J, the junction kept 5 bases outside the gene matches. The CDR3 is 14 amino acids. CDR3 amino acids: CASSPDRGIYGYTF. CDR3 sequence (DNA): TGTGCCAGCAGCCCGGACAGGGGGATCTATGGCTACACCTTC.

V usage is TRBV11-2 and J usage is TRBJ2-1, with TRBD2 identical over 7 bases. Losses at the gene ends were 4 bases for V and 6 bases for J; bases not matched to a gene: 9. The CDR3 spans 15 residues. Germline V lookup: CDR1 SGHAT, CDR2 FQNNGV. The CDR3 region is CASSSGLVSGNEQFF. CDR3 DNA: TGTGCCAGCAGCTCAGGACTAGTATCTGGCAATGAGCAGTTCTTC.

The chain employs TRBV5-1 and TRBJ2-1; 7 bases map to TRBD1. The CDR3 is 15 amino acids. V shed 3 bases, J shed 4 bases, and the junction held 7 bases outside the gene matches. Germline V gives CDR1 SGHRS, CDR2 YFSETQ. The CDR3 here is CASSSATGPYNEQFF. The CDR3 bases are TGCGCCAGCAGCTCGGCGACAGGGCCTTACAATGAGCAGTTCTTC.

The genes are TRBV4-2 and TRBJ2-6; the match to TRBD2 covers 9 bases. CDR1 is LGHNA, CDR2 YNFKEQ, per germline. The CDR3 consists of 17 residues. V shed 4 bases, J shed 0 bases, and the junction held 4 bases outside the gene matches. CDR3 DNA: TGTGCCAGCAGCCCCCTAGCGGGATCCTCTGGGGCCAACGTCCTGACTTTC. Its translation is CASSPLAGSSGANVLTF.

The chain carries TRBV14 and TRBJ2-7, with a weak D call TRBD2 (5 bases). The germline V gene encodes CDR1 SGHDN and CDR2 FVKESK. V shed 1 base and J shed 3 bases, with 16 bases lying between them. The CDR3 is 16 residues long. The CDR3 nucleotides are TGTGCCAGCAGCCAAGCCCCCCAGCGGATGCTCTACGAGCAGTACTTC. It translates to CASSQAPQRMLYEQYF. Full variable domain (missing parts from reference TRBV14 and TRBJ2-7): EAGVTQFPSHSVIEKGQTVTLRCDPISGHDNLYWYRRVMGKEIKFLLHFVKESKQDESGMPNNRFLAERTGGTYSTLKVQPAELEDSGVYFCASSQAPQRMLYEQYFGPGTRLTVT.

The V and J genes are TRBV2 and TRBJ1-5; D is possibly TRBD1 (5 bases). The CDR3 is made up of 15 amino acids. V gave up 6 bases and J gave up 0 bases, with 12 bases separating them. The germline V gene encodes CDR1 SNHLY and CDR2 FYNNEI. In nucleotides, the CDR3 is TGTGCCAGCAGATCAGGGAATCCTAGCAATCAGCCCCAGCATTTT. Its protein is CASRSGNPSNQPQHF. Filled out from reference TRBV2 and TRBJ1-5, the complete variable domain reads EPEVTQTPSHQVTQMGQEVILRCVPISNHLYFYWYRQILGQKVEFLVSFYNNEISEKSEIFDDQFSVERPDGSNFTLKIRSTKLEDSAMYFCASRSGNPSNQPQHFGDGTRLSIL.

The chain joins TRBV29-1 to TRBJ1-2, with 9 bases fitting TRBD1. The V gene end was trimmed by 5 bases and the J gene end by 1 base; junction bases not matched to a gene: 8. The germline gives CDR1 SQVTM, CDR2 ANQGSEA. This CDR3 has 15 amino acids. This CDR3 is CSVQPGTGINYGYTF. CDR3 in DNA: TGCAGCGTTCAACCCGGGACAGGGATTAACTATGGCTACACCTTC.

This chain uses TRBV15 with TRBJ2-7; perhaps TRBD1 as D (6 bases). Germline V gives CDR1 LNHNV, CDR2 YYDKDF (reference sequence). This CDR3 is 14 amino acids long. The V end was cut by 0 bases, the J end by 6 bases, with 12 bases between. Here the CDR3 reads CATSRDGTGSEQYF. The CDR3 DNA reads as TGTGCCACCAGCAGAGATGGCACAGGGAGCGAGCAGTACTTC.

CDR3 in amino acids: CASSPGQGAFHTEAFF. The CDR3 nucleotides read TGTGCCAGCAGTCCGGGACAGGGGGCTTTTCACACTGAAGCTTTCTTT. V and J are TRBV7-3 and TRBJ1-1; 12 nucleotides line up with TRBD1. This CDR3 has 16 residues. V lost 6 bases to trimming and J lost 3 bases; unmatched junction nucleotides: 8. In germline, CDR1 is SGHTA, CDR2 FQGTGA.

This chain connects TRBV5-1 to TRBJ1-1; D is unresolved. This CDR3 has 14 residues. Germline lookup yields CDR1 SGHRS and CDR2 YFSETQ. V was pared by 6 bases and J by 5 bases, with 17 bases between. CDR3 protein: CASTSQWGGTEAFF. The CDR3 DNA reads TGCGCCAGCACCTCCCAATGGGGAGGGACTGAAGCTTTCTTT. Full variable domain (outside the CDR3, taken from reference TRBV5-1 and TRBJ1-1): KAGVTQTPRYLIKTRGQQVTLSCSPISGHRSVSWYQQTPGQGLQFLFEYFSETQRNKGNFPGRFSGRQFSNSRSEMNVSTLELGDSALYLCASTSQWGGTEAFFGQGTRLTVV.

The gene calls are TRBV5-1 and TRBJ1-4; D is ambiguous. Germline V gene data show CDR1 as SGHRS and CDR2 as YFSETQ. CDR3 length: 16 amino acids. Trimming shortened V by 2 bases and J by 1 base, and 12 bases separated the two germline ends. The CDR3, as DNA: TGCGCCAGCAGCTTCGGGTGGGTTGGAACTAATGAAAAACTGTTTTTT. This encodes CASSFGWVGTNEKLFF.

V and J are TRBV9 and TRBJ2-1, with 12 bases matching TRBD2. Per germline, CDR1 SGDLS and CDR2 YYNGEE. The ends lost 4 bases at V and 5 bases at J; junction bases unmatched: 4. This CDR3 has 15 residues. CDR3 nucleotide sequence: TGTGCCAGCAGCATGAGGACTAGCGGGGACAATGAGCAGTTCTTC. This encodes CASSMRTSGDNEQFF.

The chain links TRBV4-1 to TRBJ2-7, with 8 bases lining up with TRBD1. This CDR3 is built from 15 residues. Germline CDR1 and CDR2: MGHRA and YSYEKL. V dropped 4 bases and J dropped 1; count of bases not matched to a gene: 6. CDR3 bases: TGCGCCAGCAGCCGGACAGGGACCAGGTCCTACGAGCAGTACTTC. Encoded protein: CASSRTGTRSYEQYF.

CDR3 nucleotide sequence: TGTGCCAGTACTAGTGAGACCCAGTACTTC. This codes for CASTSETQYF. The V and J genes are TRBV2 and TRBJ2-5; possibly TRBD2 for D (5 bases). The germline V gene encodes CDR1 SNHLY and CDR2 FYNNEI. The CDR3 is made up of 10 amino acids. V was clipped by 9 bases and J by 5 bases, with 7 bases between them.

V gene TRBV7-6 combines with J gene TRBJ2-1; 9 nucleotides match TRBD1. The germline V gene encodes CDR1 SGHVS and CDR2 FNYEAQ. J gave up 7 bases and V 4 bases, and 11 bases lay outside the gene matches. This CDR3 spans 16 amino acids. CDR3 amino acids: CASSSRDRATGNEQFF. The CDR3 region has the DNA TGTGCCAGCAGCTCCCGGGACAGGGCTACAGGTAATGAGCAGTTCTTC.

The gene calls are TRBV14 and TRBJ2-7, with TRBD1 identical over 8 bases. V trimming: 3 bases; J trimming: 3 bases; junction bases outside the gene matches: 7. Germline lookup yields CDR1 SGHDN and CDR2 FVKESK. This CDR3 has 15 residues. CDR3 coding DNA: TGTGCCAGCAGCCAGCAGGGGGCTTCTGTCTACGAGCAGTACTTC. Translated: CASSQQGASVYEQYF.

The chain couples TRBV18 to TRBJ2-2; 7 positions match TRBD1. V was clipped by 3 bases and J by 0 bases; unmatched bases: 1. CDR3 length equals 15 residues. Germline CDR1 KGHSH, CDR2 LQKENI. CDR3 sequence: CASSPTGTNTGELFF. The DNA for the CDR3 is TGTGCCAGCTCACCGACAGGGACGAACACCGGGGAGCTGTTTTTT. Filled out from reference TRBV18 and TRBJ2-2, the complete variable domain reads NAGVMQNPRHLVRRRGQEARLRCSPMKGHSHVYWYRQLPEEGLKFMVYLQKENIIDESGMPKERFSAEFPKEGPSILRIQQVVRGDSAAYFCASSPTGTNTGELFFGEGSRLTVL.

This chain connects TRBV5-1 to TRBJ2-2; 9 bases agree with TRBD1. The CDR3 covers 17 residues. Germline CDR1 is SGHRS and CDR2 is YFSETQ. Losses at the gene ends were 4 bases for V and 1 base for J; bases not matched to a gene: 8. The CDR3 region has the DNA TGCGCCAGCAGCCGCCTTCCGGGACAGGGGAACACCGGGGAGCTGTTTTTT. It specifies CASSRLPGQGNTGELFF.

The J gene is TRBJ2-7, the V gene TRBV6-1; D may be TRBD1 (6 bases). Trimming cost V 3 bases and J 3 bases, with 12 bases left between them. This CDR3 has 14 residues. Germline CDR1 MNHNS, CDR2 SASEGT. Here the CDR3 reads CASSEMDSHYEQYF. The CDR3 coding sequence is TGTGCCAGCAGTGAGATGGACAGCCACTACGAGCAGTACTTC.

The chain has TRBV11-3 and TRBJ2-1; weak D call: TRBD1 (6 bases). Germline V gene sequence: CDR1 SGHNT, CDR2 YENEEA. CDR3 length equals 13 residues. With 7 bases removed from V and 4 bases from J, the gap between germline ends came to 11 bases. CDR3 sequence reads: CASTPRGYNEQFF. The CDR3 DNA is TGTGCCAGCACCCCGAGGGGGTACAATGAGCAGTTCTTC.

This chain uses TRBV5-1 with TRBJ1-4; the D gene is possibly TRBD1 (6 bases). CDR1 and CDR2 (germline): SGHRS, YFSETQ. V lost 4 bases, J lost 0 bases, and 13 bases lay in between. This CDR3 has 16 residues. The CDR3 coding sequence is TGCGCCAGCAGCCTAGCGGACAGCACAACTAATGAAAAACTGTTTTTT. Encoded protein: CASSLADSTTNEKLFF.